The following is a T cell receptor beta chain sequence with its context. The data were obtained in a study of blood T cells in healthy people across ages. Each sample used at least 6 million PBMCs. A minimum of 6 micrograms of total RNA was extracted per sample. Through a sample-barcoded 5' primer and a J-beta primer mix, a second PCR was run for roughly 6 to 12 cycles. Using its own MiXCR run on the 5' RACE reads, TCRdb lists one record per CDR3 protein. Here the sample spans 630,000 or so distinct CDR3 sequences, roughly 32% being singletons. Trimming shortened V by 4 bases and J by 3 bases, and 15 bases separated the two germline ends. The CDR3 is 14 residues long. The germline V gene encodes CDR1 GTSNPN and CDR2 SVGIG (reference sequence).

This clonotype originated in a woman of 80 years or more in good health. The rearrangement joins TRBV30 to TRBJ1-1; possibly TRBD1 for D (6 bases). The sample was blood. The CDR3 DNA is TGTGCCTGGACCCCTCGGCAGGGGTACACTGAAGCTTTCTTT. This encodes CAWTPRQGYTEAFF.